Listed here are 8 T cell receptor beta chains from one sample, sequenced in a study of blood T cell repertoires in COVID-19. TCRdb keeps only in-frame clones here, not all; method: immunoSEQ multiplex PCR. The table includes about 200,000 clones, around nine tenths detected once. Sequencing was performed on peripheral blood. Receptors originate from a young man with active or convalescent COVID-19.

The chain is built from TRBV7-3 and TRBJ2-1; 8 bases fit TRBD2. The CDR3 has 17 residues. Germline trimming cut 3 bases from V and 3 bases from J; bases unmatched to any gene: 10. The germline CDR1 and CDR2 sequences are SGHTA and FQGTGA. The CDR3 reads CASSLRPAGGFYNEQFF. As DNA, the CDR3 is TGTGCCAGCAGCTTGCGCCCGGCGGGAGGCTTCTACAATGAGCAGTTCTTC.

The rearrangement links TRBV4-3 to TRBJ2-7; D is possibly TRBD2 (6 bases). The CDR3 runs to 18 residues. Germline lookup yields CDR1 LGHNA and CDR2 YSLEER. The V end lost 1 base, the J end lost 3 bases, and 22 bases lay between the germline ends. CDR3 coding DNA: TGCGCCAGCAGCCAAGTTTACTCCGGCGGGATAAGTTTCTACGAGCAGTACTTC. Protein product: CASSQVYSGGISFYEQYF.

This clone was seen repeatedly, ten times or more. The V and J genes are TRBV6-1 and TRBJ2-3; 11 nucleotides line up with TRBD2. Unmatched junction bases numbered 1, after V lost 1 base and J lost 4 bases. This CDR3 spans 15 amino acids. The germline gives CDR1 MNHNS, CDR2 SASEGT. The CDR3 region has the DNA TGTGCCAGCAGTGAAGTAGCGGGAGGGCCAGATACGCAGTATTTT. This codes for CASSEVAGGPDTQYF.

The chain couples TRBV12-5 to TRBJ2-1, with 11 nucleotides matching TRBD2. The CDR3 runs to 17 residues. The J segment lost 5 bases and the V segment lost 2 bases, leaving 8 bases of the junction unmatched. Germline V lookup: CDR1 LGHNT, CDR2 FRNRAP. The CDR3, as DNA: TGTGCTAGTGGTTTGCCATCCTTAGCGGGGGGGAACAATGAGCAGTTCTTC. This encodes CASGLPSLAGGNNEQFF.

The CDR3, as DNA: TGTGCCAGCAGTCAACCTCGGACAGGGGATCGTGAGCAGTACTTC. Translation gives CASSQPRTGDREQYF. The chain uses TRBV6-2 or TRBV6-3 and TRBJ2-7; TRBD1 agrees at 9 bases. CDR1 and CDR2 from the germline V gene are MNHEY and SVGEGT. The V and J ends lost 5 bases and 7 bases, in that order; junction bases with no gene match: 12. The CDR3 has 15 amino acids.

CDR3 residues: CASSLEGDKEKLFF. CDR3 in DNA: TGCGCCAGCAGCTTGGAGGGAGATAAGGAAAAACTGTTTTTT. The chain joins TRBV5-1 to TRBJ1-4; D is uncertain. The CDR3 runs to 14 residues. Germline V gives CDR1 SGHRS, CDR2 YFSETQ. V shed 0 bases and J shed 8 bases, with 11 bases lying between them.

The chain employs TRBV5-1 and TRBJ2-1; D is perhaps TRBD1 (6 bases). The germline V gene encodes CDR1 SGHRS and CDR2 YFSETQ. The CDR3 runs to 14 residues. V gave up 4 bases and J gave up 7 bases, with 15 bases separating them. DNA for the CDR3: TGCGCCAGCAGCCTGGGACAAGGCTTGAATGAGCAGTTCTTC. Its protein product is CASSLGQGLNEQFF. The full variable domain, its missing parts supplied by reference TRBV5-1 and TRBJ2-1, is KAGVTQTPRYLIKTRGQQVTLSCSPISGHRSVSWYQQTPGQGLQFLFEYFSETQRNKGNFPGRFSGRQFSNSRSEMNVSTLELGDSALYLCASSLGQGLNEQFFGPGTRLTVL.

Here the CDR3 DNA reads TGCAGCGTTGCAGGCCTAGCTCAGACCTACAATGAGCAGTTCTTC. Amino acids: CSVAGLAQTYNEQFF. J is TRBJ2-1 and V is TRBV29-1; D might be TRBD2 (5 bases). Germline V gene lookup returns CDR1 SQVTM and CDR2 ANQGSEA. V dropped 4 bases and J dropped 2 bases, with 15 bases sitting between them. The CDR3 covers 15 residues.